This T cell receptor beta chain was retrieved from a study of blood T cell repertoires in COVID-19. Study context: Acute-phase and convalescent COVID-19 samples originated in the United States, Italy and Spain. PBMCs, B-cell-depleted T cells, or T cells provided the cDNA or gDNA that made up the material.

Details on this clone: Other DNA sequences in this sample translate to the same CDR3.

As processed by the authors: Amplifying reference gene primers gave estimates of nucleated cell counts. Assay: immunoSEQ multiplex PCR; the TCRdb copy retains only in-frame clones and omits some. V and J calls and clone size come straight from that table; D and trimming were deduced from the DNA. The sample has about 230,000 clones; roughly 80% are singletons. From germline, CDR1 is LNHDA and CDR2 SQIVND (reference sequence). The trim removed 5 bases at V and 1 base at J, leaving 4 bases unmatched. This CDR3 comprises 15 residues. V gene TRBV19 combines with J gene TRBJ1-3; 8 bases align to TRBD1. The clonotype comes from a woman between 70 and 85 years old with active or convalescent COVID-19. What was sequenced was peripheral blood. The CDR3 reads CASSQTGGSGNTIYF. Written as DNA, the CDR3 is TGTGCCAGTAGTCAAACAGGGGGTTCTGGAAACACCATATATTTT.